Sequencing of this TCR beta chain was carried out in a study of graft-versus-host responses after intestinal transplantation. As for the study in general: Multivisceral, liver-intestinal, or isolated intestinal transplants were performed in recipients. Following induction with anti-thymocyte globulin, all recipients were given tacrolimus and steroids for about three years. Study-level points and caveats: GvH clones appeared in recipient marrow, some first in ileum or blood. Graft-donor T cell macrochimerism in patients accompanied high graft-versus-host to host-versus-graft clonal ratios in allografts.

A remark on this clone: Its matching antigen is unknown.

The assay was immunoSEQ multiplex PCR, and TCRdb's table has in-frame clones only and misses some. The sample lists under 150,000 clones, about nine tenths occurring once. This clonotype originated in a human donor who received an intestinal transplant. The sequences come from unstimulated CD4+ T cells sorted from spleen or lymph node cells, collected before intestinal transplant.

The CDR3 DNA sequence: TGTGCCAGCAGCTCTCGACAGGCCCTCGGGGAGACCCAGTACTTC. Its protein is CASSSRQALGETQYF. The chain is built from TRBV11-1 and TRBJ2-5; D is perhaps TRBD1 (6 bases). There are 15 residues in the CDR3. Germline CDR1 and CDR2: SGHAT and FQDESV (reference sequence). Trimming removed 4 bases at V and 5 bases at J, with 17 bases between. Full variable domain (remainder filled in from reference TRBV11-1 and TRBJ2-5): EAEVAQSPRYKITEKSQAVAFWCDPISGHATLYWYRQILGQGPELLVQFQDESVVDDSQLPKDRFSAERLKGVDSTLKIQPAELGDSAMYLCASSSRQALGETQYFGPGTRLLVL.